One sample yielded the 19 T cell receptor beta chains listed below, sequenced in a study of shared clonotypes between healthy human individuals. Using immunoSEQ multiplex PCR, the repertoire was profiled, and TCRdb retains in-frame clones only, with some absent. The sample records roughly 500,000 clones, about 96% being singletons. The sequencing sample was made of naive CD4+ T cells sorted from blood. Subset: CD45RA+ positively selected. These TCRs come from a woman aged 25 to 39 in good health.

The V call is TRBV27, the J call TRBJ2-7; D possibly corresponds to TRBD2 (5 bases). Germline assignment: CDR1 MNHEY and CDR2 SMNVEV (reference sequence). The CDR3 covers 13 residues. The V end lost 5 bases, the J end lost 5 bases, and 13 bases lay between the germline ends. The CDR3 coding sequence is TGTGCCAGCAGTACCGTTAGCGAGAACGAGCAGTACTTC. Protein product: CASSTVSENEQYF.

The genes are TRBV29-1 and TRBJ1-2, with D unresolved. Per the germline V gene, CDR1 is SQVTM and CDR2 is ANQGSEA. Trimming took off 3 bases at V and 5 bases at J, with 1 base between the two ends. The CDR3 is 9 residues long. CDR3 amino acids: CSVEYGYTF. The DNA of the CDR3 is TGCAGCGTTGAGTATGGCTACACCTTC.

The V call is TRBV7-3, the J call TRBJ2-1, with a possible D match to TRBD2 (5 bases). CDR3 length: 15 residues. Germline assignment: CDR1 SGHTA and CDR2 FQGTGA. V was clipped by 2 bases and J by 0 bases, with 8 bases between them. The CDR3 is CASSLSRDSYNEQFF. In nucleotides, the CDR3 is TGTGCCAGCAGCTTATCCCGGGACTCCTACAATGAGCAGTTCTTC.

This chain connects TRBV11-3 to TRBJ2-2; 8 nucleotides align to TRBD1. CDR1 is SGHNT, CDR2 YENEEA, per germline. V lost 5 bases and J lost 7; bases outside the gene matches: 9. The CDR3 spans 15 residues. In DNA, the CDR3 is TGTGCCAGCAGCCCAAAGGACAGGGCGGGCGGGGAGCTGTTTTTT. It is translated as CASSPKDRAGGELFF. Based on the CDR3 plus reference TRBV11-3 and TRBJ2-2, the full variable domain is EAGVVQSPRYKIIEKKQPVAFWCNPISGHNTLYWYLQNLGQGPELLIRYENEEAVDDSQLPKDRFSAERLKGVDSTLKIQPAELGDSAVYLCASSPKDRAGGELFFGEGSRLTVL.

The chain combines TRBV5-1 with TRBJ2-2; TRBD2 matches 7 bases. J lost 4 bases, V lost 4 bases, and 7 bases had no gene match. The CDR3 is 15 amino acids. Germline V gives CDR1 SGHRS, CDR2 YFSETQ. In nucleotides, the CDR3 is TGCGCCAGCAGCCCCACGGGGGGTGGCACCGGGGAGCTGTTTTTT. Its protein is CASSPTGGGTGELFF.

This chain joins TRBV11-3 and TRBJ2-7; 12 bases align to TRBD1. Unmatched junction bases numbered 10, after V lost 0 bases and J lost 1 base. Germline values: CDR1 SGHNT, CDR2 YENEEA. The CDR3 length is 19 residues. The CDR3, as DNA: TGTGCCAGCAGCTTAGATGGGGGGGACAGGGGGCGCAGGTCCTACGAGCAGTACTTC. Translation gives CASSLDGGDRGRRSYEQYF.

This chain uses TRBV19 with TRBJ1-2; TRBD1 is a possible D gene (6 bases). Trimming took 11 bases from V and 4 from J, leaving 14 bases between them. The CDR3 covers 12 residues. The germline V gene encodes CDR1 LNHDA and CDR2 SQIVND (reference sequence). Here the CDR3 reads CASGGGGYGYTF. The CDR3 region has the DNA TGTGCCTCCGGTGGGGGCGGCTATGGCTACACCTTC.

This clone appeared once. Here the CDR3 reads CASSAGQAMNTEAFF. The CDR3, as DNA: TGTGCCAGCAGCGCTGGACAGGCGATGAACACTGAAGCTTTCTTT. The chain combines TRBV7-9 with TRBJ1-1, with 7 nucleotides matching TRBD1. Germline V CDR1 and CDR2: SEHNR, FQNEAQ (reference sequence). V gave up 5 bases and J gave up 0 bases; unmatched junction bases: 6. The CDR3 spans 15 residues.

The rearrangement uses TRBV18 and TRBJ2-1; 8 positions match TRBD2. Per the germline V gene, CDR1 is KGHSH and CDR2 is LQKENI. V was clipped by 0 bases and J by 4 bases; unmatched bases: 8. This CDR3 is 17 amino acids long. The CDR3 DNA sequence: TGTGCCAGCTCACCACCTCTACAACGGGAGGGGTACAATGAGCAGTTCTTC. Its translation: CASSPPLQREGYNEQFF.

The genes are TRBV2 and TRBJ2-1, with D perhaps TRBD1 or TRBD2 (5 bases each). Germline V lookup: CDR1 SNHLY, CDR2 FYNNEI. Between the trimmed V and J ends, which lost 8 bases and 0 bases, there was a span of 11 bases. CDR3 length: 14 residues. The CDR3 is CASLRDLSYNEQFF. The DNA for the CDR3 is TGTGCCAGCCTGAGGGACCTCTCCTACAATGAGCAGTTCTTC.

This clone appeared a single time. This rearrangement joins TRBV2 to TRBJ1-5, with 9 bases matching TRBD1. From germline, CDR1 is SNHLY and CDR2 FYNNEI. The CDR3 is 15 amino acids. After removal of 5 bases from V and 6 bases from J, the junction contained 8 bases not matched to a gene. The CDR3 sequence: CASSTTGQGSQPQHF. CDR3 DNA sequence: TGTGCCAGCAGTACTACGGGACAGGGATCTCAGCCCCAGCATTTT.

The rearrangement links TRBV6-1 to TRBJ1-1, with TRBD1 matching 9 bases. The CDR3 extends over 13 amino acids. Germline V gene sequence: CDR1 MNHNS, CDR2 SASEGT. J lost 6 bases, V lost 6 bases, and 5 bases had no gene match. The DNA for the CDR3 is TGTGCCAGCAGCCAGAACAGGGGGCCTGAAGCTTTCTTT. Its translation: CASSQNRGPEAFF.

This chain uses TRBV28 with TRBJ2-7; D gene uncertain. Trimming pared 6 bases from V and 0 bases from J, leaving 9 bases between. The germline CDR1 and CDR2 sequences are MDHEN and SYDVKM. The CDR3 is 13 amino acids. CDR3 region: CASSLPSSYEQYF. DNA of the CDR3: TGTGCCAGCAGCCTTCCCAGCTCCTACGAGCAGTACTTC.

This chain uses TRBV5-5 with TRBJ1-1; D call uncertain. The germline CDR1 and CDR2 sequences are SGHKS and YYEKEE (reference sequence). The ends were cut back, 4 bases at V and 5 bases at J, with 9 bases in the middle. The CDR3 is made up of 12 amino acids. This CDR3 is CASSVGVTEAFF. CDR3 sequence (DNA): TGTGCCAGCAGCGTAGGAGTTACTGAAGCTTTCTTT.

V usage is TRBV20-1 and J usage is TRBJ2-1; no definite D call. Per the germline V gene, CDR1 is DFQATT and CDR2 is SNEGSKA (reference sequence). The CDR3 loop spans 10 amino acids. CDR3 residues: CSVWSNEQFF. CDR3 sequence (DNA): TGCAGCGTGTGGTCAAATGAGCAGTTCTTC.

V is TRBV27 and J is TRBJ2-5, with 15 nucleotides matching TRBD2. Losses at the gene ends were 5 bases for V and 5 bases for J; bases not matched to a gene: 9. Per germline, CDR1 MNHEY and CDR2 SMNVEV (reference sequence). This CDR3 has 17 residues. CDR3 sequence: CASSQGLAGGPVETQYF. The CDR3 DNA sequence: TGTGCCAGCAGTCAAGGACTAGCGGGAGGGCCCGTCGAGACCCAGTACTTC.

The V gene is TRBV15, the J gene TRBJ2-5; TRBD2 matches at 7 bases. Germline CDR1 reads LNHNV; CDR2 reads YYDKDF (reference sequence). CDR3 length: 17 amino acids. With 0 bases clipped from V and 5 bases from J, the junction kept 12 bases outside the gene matches. CDR3 loop: CATSRDFRRESLETQYF. Written as DNA, the CDR3 is TGTGCCACCAGCAGAGATTTCCGGCGGGAGTCCCTCGAGACCCAGTACTTC.

The chain joins TRBV4-2 to TRBJ1-4, with 10 nucleotides matching TRBD1. V lost 1 base and J lost 6; bases outside the gene matches: 2. This CDR3 is built from 15 residues. In germline, CDR1 is LGHNA, CDR2 YNFKEQ. Here the CDR3 reads CASSQGDRGHEKLFF. DNA of the CDR3: TGTGCCAGCAGCCAAGGCGACAGGGGGCATGAAAAACTGTTTTTT.

The J gene is TRBJ2-3, the V gene TRBV28, with TRBD2 identical over 8 bases. Trimming at V came to 5 bases and at J to 5 bases, leaving 9 bases not matched to a gene. This CDR3 contains 15 residues. In germline, CDR1 is MDHEN, CDR2 SYDVKM. In DNA, the CDR3 is TGTGCCAGCAGTCCCCCCGGGAGGGCCCTAGATACGCAGTATTTT. Amino acid sequence: CASSPPGRALDTQYF.